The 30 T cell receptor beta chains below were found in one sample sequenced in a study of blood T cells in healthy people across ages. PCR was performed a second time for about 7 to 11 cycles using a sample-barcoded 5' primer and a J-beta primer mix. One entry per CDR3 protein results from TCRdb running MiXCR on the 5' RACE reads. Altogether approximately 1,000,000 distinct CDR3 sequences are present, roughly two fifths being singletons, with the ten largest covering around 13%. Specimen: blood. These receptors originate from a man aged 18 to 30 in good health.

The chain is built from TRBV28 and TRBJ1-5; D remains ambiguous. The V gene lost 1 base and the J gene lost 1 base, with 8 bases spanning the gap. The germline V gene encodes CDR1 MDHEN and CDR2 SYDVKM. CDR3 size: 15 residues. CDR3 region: CASSLLGSSNQPQHF. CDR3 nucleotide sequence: TGTGCCAGCAGTTTATTAGGTTCCAGCAATCAGCCCCAGCATTTT.

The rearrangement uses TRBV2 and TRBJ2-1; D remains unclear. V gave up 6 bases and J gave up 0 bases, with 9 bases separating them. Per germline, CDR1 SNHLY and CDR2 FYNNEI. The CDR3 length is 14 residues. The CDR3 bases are TGTGCCAGCAGGCCCTCAGGCTCCTACAATGAGCAGTTCTTC. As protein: CASRPSGSYNEQFF.

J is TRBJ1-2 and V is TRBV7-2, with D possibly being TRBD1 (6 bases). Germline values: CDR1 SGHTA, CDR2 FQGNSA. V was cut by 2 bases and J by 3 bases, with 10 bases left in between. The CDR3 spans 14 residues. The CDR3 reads CASSLQSGDYGYTF. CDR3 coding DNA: TGTGCCAGCAGCTTACAGTCAGGGGACTATGGCTACACCTTC.

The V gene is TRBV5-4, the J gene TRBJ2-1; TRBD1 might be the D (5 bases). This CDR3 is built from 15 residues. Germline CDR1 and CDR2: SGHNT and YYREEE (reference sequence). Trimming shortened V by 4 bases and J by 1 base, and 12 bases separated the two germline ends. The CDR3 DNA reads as TGTGCCAGCAGCCCAATCGACAGTTCCTACAATGAGCAGTTCTTC. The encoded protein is CASSPIDSSYNEQFF.

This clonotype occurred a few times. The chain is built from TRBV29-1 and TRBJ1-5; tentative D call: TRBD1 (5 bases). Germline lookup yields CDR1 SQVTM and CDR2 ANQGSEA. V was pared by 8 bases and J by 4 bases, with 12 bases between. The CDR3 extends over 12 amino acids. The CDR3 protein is CSIGEANQPQHF. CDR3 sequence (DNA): TGCAGCATAGGGGAGGCGAATCAGCCCCAGCATTTT.

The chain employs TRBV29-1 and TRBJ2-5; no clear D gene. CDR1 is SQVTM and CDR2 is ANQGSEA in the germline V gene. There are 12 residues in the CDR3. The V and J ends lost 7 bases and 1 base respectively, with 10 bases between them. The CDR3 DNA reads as TGCAGCGGCAGCAAAGCCCAAGAGACCCAGTACTTC. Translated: CSGSKAQETQYF.

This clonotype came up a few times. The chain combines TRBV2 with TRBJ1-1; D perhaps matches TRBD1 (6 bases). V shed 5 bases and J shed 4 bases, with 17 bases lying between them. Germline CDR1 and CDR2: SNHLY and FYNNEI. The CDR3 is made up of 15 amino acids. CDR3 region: CASSREGDTITEAFF. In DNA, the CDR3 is TGTGCCAGCAGTAGAGAAGGGGACACCATCACTGAAGCTTTCTTT.

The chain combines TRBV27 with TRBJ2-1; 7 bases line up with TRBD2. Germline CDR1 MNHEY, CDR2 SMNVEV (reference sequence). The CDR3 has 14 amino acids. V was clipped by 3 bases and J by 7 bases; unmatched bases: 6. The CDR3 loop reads CASSLGGGWNEQFF. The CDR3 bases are TGTGCCAGCAGTTTGGGGGGGGGTTGGAATGAGCAGTTCTTC.

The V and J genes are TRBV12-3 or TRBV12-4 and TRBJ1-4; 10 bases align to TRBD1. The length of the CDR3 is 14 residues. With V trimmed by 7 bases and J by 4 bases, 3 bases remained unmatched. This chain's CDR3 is CASTGTGVNEKLFF. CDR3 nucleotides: TGTGCCAGCACCGGGACAGGGGTTAATGAAAAACTGTTTTTT.

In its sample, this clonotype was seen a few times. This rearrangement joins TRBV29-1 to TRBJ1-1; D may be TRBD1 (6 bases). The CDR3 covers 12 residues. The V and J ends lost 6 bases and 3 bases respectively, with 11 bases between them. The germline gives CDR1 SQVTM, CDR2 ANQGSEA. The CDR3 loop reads CSVTGIYTEAFF. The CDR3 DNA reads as TGCAGCGTCACAGGGATCTACACTGAAGCTTTCTTT.

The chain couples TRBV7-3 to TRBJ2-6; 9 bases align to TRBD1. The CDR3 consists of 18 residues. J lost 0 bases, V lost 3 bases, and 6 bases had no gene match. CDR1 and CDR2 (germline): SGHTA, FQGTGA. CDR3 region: CASSFIGTGFSGANVLTF. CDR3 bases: TGTGCCAGCAGCTTTATCGGGACAGGGTTCTCTGGGGCCAACGTCCTGACTTTC. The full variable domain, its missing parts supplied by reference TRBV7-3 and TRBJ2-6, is GAGVSQTPSNKVTEKGKYVELRCDPISGHTALYWYRQSLGQGPEFLIYFQGTGAADDSGLPNDRFFAVRPEGSVSTLKIQRTERGDSAVYLCASSFIGTGFSGANVLTFGAGSRLTVL.

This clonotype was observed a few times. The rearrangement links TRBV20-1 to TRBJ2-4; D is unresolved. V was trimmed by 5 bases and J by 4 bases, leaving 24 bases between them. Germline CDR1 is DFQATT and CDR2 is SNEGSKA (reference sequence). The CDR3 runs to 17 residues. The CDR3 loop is CSALVSPGSLGKNIQYF. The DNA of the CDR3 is TGCAGTGCTCTAGTTTCTCCCGGGTCCCTCGGGAAAAACATTCAGTACTTC.

For the CDR3, the DNA is TGCGCCAGCAGCGTCGACTTCCGGGACTACTTCACAGATACGCAGTATTTT. This codes for CASSVDFRDYFTDTQYF. The rearrangement uses TRBV4-1 and TRBJ2-3; 7 bases are shared with TRBD2. V dropped 5 bases and J dropped 2; count of bases not matched to a gene: 13. Germline assignment: CDR1 MGHRA and CDR2 YSYEKL. This CDR3 region has 17 residues.

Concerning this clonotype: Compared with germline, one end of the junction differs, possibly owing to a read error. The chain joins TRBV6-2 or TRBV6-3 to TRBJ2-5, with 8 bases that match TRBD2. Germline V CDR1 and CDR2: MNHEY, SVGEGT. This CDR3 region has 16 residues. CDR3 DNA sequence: TGTGCCAGCAGTTATGGTGCTAGCGGGTACCAGGAGACCCAGTACTTC. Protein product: CASSYGASGYQETQYF.

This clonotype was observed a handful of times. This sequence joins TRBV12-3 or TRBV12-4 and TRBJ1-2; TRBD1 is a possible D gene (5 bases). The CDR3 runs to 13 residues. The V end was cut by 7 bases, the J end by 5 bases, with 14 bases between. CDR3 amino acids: CASTDGTDYGYTF. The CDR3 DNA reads TGTGCCAGCACTGACGGGACGGATTATGGCTACACCTTC.

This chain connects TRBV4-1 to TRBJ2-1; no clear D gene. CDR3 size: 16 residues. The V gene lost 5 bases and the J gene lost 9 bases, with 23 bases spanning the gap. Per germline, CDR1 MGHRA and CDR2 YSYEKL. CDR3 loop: CASSSKMDELWGEQFF. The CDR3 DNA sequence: TGCGCCAGCAGCTCCAAGATGGACGAGCTCTGGGGTGAGCAGTTCTTC.

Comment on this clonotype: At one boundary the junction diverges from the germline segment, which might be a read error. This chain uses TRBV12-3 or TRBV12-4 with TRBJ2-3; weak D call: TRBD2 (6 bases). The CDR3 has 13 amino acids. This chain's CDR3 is CASREGITDMQYF. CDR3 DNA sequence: TGTGCCAGCAGGGAGGGGATCACAGATATGCAGTATTTT.

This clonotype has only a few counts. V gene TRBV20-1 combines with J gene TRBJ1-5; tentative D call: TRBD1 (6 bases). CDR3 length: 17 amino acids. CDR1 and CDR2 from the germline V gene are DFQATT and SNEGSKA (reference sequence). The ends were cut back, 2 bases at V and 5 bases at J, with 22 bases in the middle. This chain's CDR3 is CSARRGVDGGFDQPQHF. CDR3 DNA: TGCAGTGCTAGAAGAGGTGTAGACGGGGGCTTCGATCAGCCCCAGCATTTT.

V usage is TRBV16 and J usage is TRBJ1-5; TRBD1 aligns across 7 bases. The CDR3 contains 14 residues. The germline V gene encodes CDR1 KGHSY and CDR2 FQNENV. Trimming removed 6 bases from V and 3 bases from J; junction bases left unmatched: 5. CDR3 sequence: CASSRKGANQPQHF. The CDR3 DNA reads TGTGCCAGCAGTCGAAAGGGGGCCAATCAGCCCCAGCATTTT.

In nucleotides, the CDR3 is TGCGCCAGCAGCCCCGGCGGCAGCTCGGAGTTAGGGTATGGCTACACCTTC. Protein sequence: CASSPGGSSELGYGYTF. This sequence joins TRBV4-1 and TRBJ1-2; D unresolved. This CDR3 spans 17 amino acids. The ends were cut back, 4 bases at V and 5 bases at J, with 23 bases in the middle. CDR1 is MGHRA, CDR2 YSYEKL, per germline.

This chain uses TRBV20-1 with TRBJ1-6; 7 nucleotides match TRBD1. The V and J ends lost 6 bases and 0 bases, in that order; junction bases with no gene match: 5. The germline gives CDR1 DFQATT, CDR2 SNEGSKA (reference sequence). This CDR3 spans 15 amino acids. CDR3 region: CSAWGQSSYNSPLHF. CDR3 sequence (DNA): TGCAGTGCCTGGGGACAGAGCTCCTATAATTCACCCCTCCACTTT.

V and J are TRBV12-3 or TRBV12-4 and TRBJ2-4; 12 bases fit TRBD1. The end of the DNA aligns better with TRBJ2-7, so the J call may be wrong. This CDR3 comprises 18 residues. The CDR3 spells CASSRSGQGAVYRHEQYF. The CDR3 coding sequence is TGTGCCAGCAGTAGATCGGGACAGGGGGCGGTGTACCGTCACGAGCAGTACTTC.

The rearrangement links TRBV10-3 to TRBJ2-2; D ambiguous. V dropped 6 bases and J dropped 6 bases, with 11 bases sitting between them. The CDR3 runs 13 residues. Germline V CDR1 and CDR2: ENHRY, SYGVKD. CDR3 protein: CAIRSRASGELFF. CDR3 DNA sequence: TGTGCCATCAGGTCCCGGGCATCCGGGGAGCTGTTTTTT.

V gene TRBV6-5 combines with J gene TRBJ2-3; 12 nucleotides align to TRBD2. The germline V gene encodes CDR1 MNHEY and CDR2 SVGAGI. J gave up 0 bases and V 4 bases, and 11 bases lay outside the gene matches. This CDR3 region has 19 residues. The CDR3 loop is CASSFRPVTSGGSTDTQYF. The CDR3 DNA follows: TGTGCCAGCAGTTTTCGCCCTGTGACTAGCGGGGGAAGCACAGATACGCAGTATTTT.

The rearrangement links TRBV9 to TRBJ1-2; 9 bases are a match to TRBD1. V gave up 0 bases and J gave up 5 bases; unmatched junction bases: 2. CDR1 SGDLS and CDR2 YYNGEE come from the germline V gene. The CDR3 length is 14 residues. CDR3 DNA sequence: TGTGCCAGCAGCGTAGGGACAGGGGCGTATGGCTACACCTTC. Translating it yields CASSVGTGAYGYTF.

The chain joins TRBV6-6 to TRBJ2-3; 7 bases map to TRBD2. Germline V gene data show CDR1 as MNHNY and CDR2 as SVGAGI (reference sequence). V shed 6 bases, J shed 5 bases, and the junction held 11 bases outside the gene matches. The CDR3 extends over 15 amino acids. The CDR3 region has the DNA TGTGCCAGCAGCCTGGGGGGGATAGGTATAGATACGCAGTATTTT. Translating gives CASSLGGIGIDTQYF.

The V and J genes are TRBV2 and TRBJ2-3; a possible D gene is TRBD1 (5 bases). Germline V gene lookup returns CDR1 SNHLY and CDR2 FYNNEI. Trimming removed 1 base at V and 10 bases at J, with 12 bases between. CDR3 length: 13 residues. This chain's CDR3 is CASSEDRPQAQYF. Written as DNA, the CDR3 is TGTGCCAGCAGTGAAGACCGACCACAGGCGCAGTATTTT. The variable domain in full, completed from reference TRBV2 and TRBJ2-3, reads EPEVTQTPSHQVTQMGQEVILRCVPISNHLYFYWYRQILGQKVEFLVSFYNNEISEKSEIFDDQFSVERPDGSNFTLKIRSTKLEDSAMYFCASSEDRPQAQYFGPGTRLTVL.

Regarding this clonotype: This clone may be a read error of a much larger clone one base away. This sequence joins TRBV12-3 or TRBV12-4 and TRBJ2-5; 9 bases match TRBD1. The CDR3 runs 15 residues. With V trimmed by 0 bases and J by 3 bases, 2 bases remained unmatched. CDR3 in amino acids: CASSLATGGKETQYF. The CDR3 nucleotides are TGTGCCAGCAGTTTAGCGACAGGGGGTAAAGAGACCCAGTACTTC.

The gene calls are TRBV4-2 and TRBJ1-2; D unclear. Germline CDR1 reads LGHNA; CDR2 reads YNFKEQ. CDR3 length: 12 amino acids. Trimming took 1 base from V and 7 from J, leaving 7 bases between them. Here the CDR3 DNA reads TGTGCCAGCAGCCAAGGCCAAGGTGGCTACACCTTC. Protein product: CASSQGQGGYTF.

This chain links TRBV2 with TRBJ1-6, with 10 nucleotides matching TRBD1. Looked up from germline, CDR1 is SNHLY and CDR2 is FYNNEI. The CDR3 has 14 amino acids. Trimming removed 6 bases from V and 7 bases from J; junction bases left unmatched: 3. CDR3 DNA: TGTGCCAGCAGGGGGGACAGGGGAAATTCACCCCTCCACTTT. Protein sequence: CASRGDRGNSPLHF.